This T cell receptor beta chain is from a study of T cell responses to AZD1222 COVID-19 vaccine. Across the whole study: Some second doses came at about 4 weeks and others at about 12 weeks; these were pooled.

A word on this clone: Its target is unknown.

Clones were sequenced by immunoSEQ multiplex PCR, and TCRdb holds only the in-frame ones, with some missing. This table holds more than 100,000 clones, roughly 93% found once. General study points: Elevations in Spike-specific TCR breadth and depth followed administration of two AZD1222 doses. Reports indicate that nearly half of spike-specific TCRs are directed at unmutated variant regions. The sample set comprised mostly white British donors with more females, and clonal diversity was possibly underestimated.

This clonotype originated in an adult in good health. Sequenced material: peripheral blood, taken on day 0 of AZD1222 vaccination.

The CDR3 protein is CASSVSGGETQYF. CDR3 bases: TGTGCCAGCAGCGTGAGCGGGGGGGAGACCCAGTACTTC. This chain joins TRBV9 and TRBJ2-5; 9 nucleotides match TRBD2. Germline V gene sequence: CDR1 SGDLS, CDR2 YYNGEE. V shed 2 bases, J shed 5 bases, and the junction held 1 base outside the gene matches. The CDR3 is 13 amino acids.